A single sample gave rise to the 27 T cell receptor beta chains below, sequenced in a study of vaccination and CD4 T cells after COVID-19 (dated by TCRdb to between 2021 and 2023). The antigens of these receptors remain unknown. The library was generated by PCR. The data were produced on an Illumina iSeq 100. DNA from cultured CD4+ T cells was subjected to TCR sequencing with the Oncomine TCR Beta short-read assay at the Johns Hopkins FTIC core. TCRdb reprocessing: public reads trimmed at Q25 with fastp, clones called with MiXCR, in-frame beta chains kept. Here each entry gathers all rows of one CDR3 protein and keeps the most common genes and DNA. The sample table lists 7,500 to 10,000 distinct CDR3 sequences, under 20% of them with a count of one. The biggest ten clones account for 21% of the sample. The sample's treatment or condition, from its label and the paper: roughly ten-day PBMC culture with coronavirus spike peptide pools or control peptides (ViraFEST assay).

The specimen comprised CD4+ T cells from blood, cultured in vitro, sampled after SARS-CoV-2 vaccination. These receptors came from a human donor who had recovered from COVID-19.

The rearrangement links TRBV6-1 to TRBJ1-4; D perhaps matches TRBD1 (6 bases). V was pared by 5 bases and J by 4 bases, with 11 bases between. This CDR3 spans 14 amino acids. Germline V gene sequence: CDR1 MNHNS, CDR2 SASEGT. This chain's CDR3 is CASSIQGSNEKLFF. As DNA, the CDR3 is TGTGCCAGCAGTATCCAGGGGAGTAATGAAAAACTGTTTTTT.

The V gene is TRBV6-5, the J gene TRBJ1-1, with unresolved D. Trimming left V 0 bases short and J 0 bases short, with 14 bases between. From germline, CDR1 is MNHEY and CDR2 SVGAGI. The CDR3 runs 17 residues. The DNA of the CDR3 is TGTGCCAGCAGTTACTCGTGGAGCCCGGCATTGAACACTGAAGCTTTCTTT. Its protein is CASSYSWSPALNTEAFF.

This clonotype has more than one count but fewer than ten. For the CDR3, the DNA is TGTGCCAGTAGTAGTGAGCGGGGCCCCTACAATGAGCAGTTCTTC. It encodes CASSSERGPYNEQFF. The chain couples TRBV19 to TRBJ2-1, with 7 nucleotides matching TRBD2. This CDR3 has 15 residues. Trimming took 4 bases from V and 2 from J; bases not matched to a gene: 5. The V gene's germline CDR1 is LNHDA and CDR2 SQIVND (reference sequence).

This clonotype is termed large. J is TRBJ2-2 and V is TRBV7-3, with a weak D call TRBD2 (6 bases). The CDR3 loop spans 16 amino acids. Per germline, CDR1 SGHTA and CDR2 FQGTGA. The germline V and J ends were trimmed by 2 bases and 1 base, with 11 bases remaining between them. DNA of the CDR3: TGTGCCAGCAGCTTAGGAGGGCAGGGGAACACCGGGGAGCTGTTTTTT. Protein sequence: CASSLGGQGNTGELFF.

A few counts support this clonotype. J is TRBJ1-2 and V is TRBV6-1, with D tentatively TRBD1 (5 bases). The CDR3 is 13 amino acids. With 2 bases removed from V and 12 bases from J, the gap between germline ends came to 16 bases. Per germline, CDR1 MNHNS and CDR2 SASEGT. The CDR3 protein is CASSESKGRRNTF. The CDR3 DNA is TGTGCCAGCAGTGAAAGTAAGGGGAGACGAAACACCTTC.

The rearrangement links TRBV2 to TRBJ2-1; either TRBD1 or TRBD2 may fit D (6 bases each). With 8 bases removed from V and 6 bases from J, the gap between germline ends came to 20 bases. Germline V gene data show CDR1 as SNHLY and CDR2 as FYNNEI. This CDR3 has 15 amino acids. The CDR3 DNA is TGTGCCAGCGGGTCCGCGGGACACCTTAGCAATGAGCAGTTCTTC. Translated: CASGSAGHLSNEQFF.

In this sample, this clonotype turned up a few times. J is TRBJ2-3 and V is TRBV28, with a tentative D call TRBD2 (6 bases). The CDR3 is 14 residues long. Germline-derived CDR1 and CDR2 are MDHEN and SYDVKM. Trimming stripped 5 bases from V and 7 bases from J, with 16 bases between. CDR3 sequence: CASSRSGGGHTQYF. CDR3 sequence (DNA): TGTGCCAGCAGTCGGTCCGGGGGTGGTCATACGCAGTATTTT.

By proportion, this clonotype is medium-sized. V is TRBV19 and J is TRBJ1-1; TRBD1 agrees at 12 bases. The CDR3 length is 13 residues. V trimming: 6 bases; J trimming: 5 bases; junction bases outside the gene matches: 1. Germline V CDR1 and CDR2: LNHDA, SQIVND (reference sequence). The CDR3: CASRGQGATEAFF. CDR3 sequence (DNA): TGTGCCAGTAGGGGACAGGGGGCAACTGAAGCTTTCTTT.

This chain uses TRBV2 with TRBJ2-5; D tentatively reads TRBD1 or TRBD2 (5 bases each). This CDR3 has 13 amino acids. V was cut by 7 bases and J by 1 base, with 10 bases left in between. CDR1 and CDR2 (germline): SNHLY, FYNNEI. CDR3 sequence reads: CASNSGAQETQYF. CDR3 DNA sequence: TGTGCCAGCAATTCCGGGGCCCAAGAGACCCAGTACTTC. Variable domain in full (rest from reference TRBV2 and TRBJ2-5): EPEVTQTPSHQVTQMGQEVILRCVPISNHLYFYWYRQILGQKVEFLVSFYNNEISEKSEIFDDQFSVERPDGSNFTLKIRSTKLEDSAMYFCASNSGAQETQYFGPGTRLLVL.

On this clonotype: A read error may account for a junction end that differs from germline. V is TRBV6-1 and J is TRBJ2-7; 7 nucleotides agree with TRBD1. The germline V gene encodes CDR1 MNHNS and CDR2 SASEGT. CDR3 length: 14 amino acids. For the CDR3, the DNA is TGTGCCAGCCACGGACCTAGCTTGGGACAGCTCCTTAACTTC. Protein product: CASHGPSLGQLLNF.

This clonotype was seen a handful of times. V gene TRBV6-4 combines with J gene TRBJ2-3; D call uncertain. V shed 3 bases and J shed 3 bases, with 10 bases lying between them. CDR3 length: 14 amino acids. Germline lookup yields CDR1 MRHNA and CDR2 SNTAGT. The CDR3 here is CASSEGLRTDTQYF. CDR3 DNA: TGTGCCAGCAGTGAGGGTTTAAGGACAGATACGCAGTATTTT.

The CDR3 is CASTKDWVGEQYF. The CDR3 coding sequence is TGTGCCAGCACAAAGGACTGGGTGGGGGAGCAGTACTTC. This chain joins TRBV2 and TRBJ2-7; tentatively, D is TRBD2 (5 bases). CDR3 size: 13 residues. The ends were cut back, 7 bases at V and 7 bases at J, with 17 bases in the middle. Germline lookup yields CDR1 SNHLY and CDR2 FYNNEI.

The chain joins TRBV29-1 to TRBJ2-5; possible D gene TRBD1, 6 bases. The germline V gene encodes CDR1 SQVTM and CDR2 ANQGSEA. Trimming cost V 6 bases and J 0 bases, with 17 bases left between them. The CDR3 extends over 15 amino acids. CDR3 amino acids: CSVKVGTLYQETQYF. The CDR3 DNA is TGCAGCGTAAAGGTCGGGACACTGTACCAAGAGACCCAGTACTTC.

This clonotype was recorded a few times. This chain uses TRBV19 with TRBJ2-3; 12 nucleotides match TRBD2. Germline lookup yields CDR1 LNHDA and CDR2 SQIVND (reference sequence). CDR3 length: 17 residues. J lost 1 base, V lost 8 bases, and 10 bases had no gene match. In nucleotides, the CDR3 is TGTGCCAGTTCCTCTAGCGGGGGGGCTTCACGCACAGATACGCAGTATTTT. Translated: CASSSSGGASRTDTQYF.

This clonotype was seen many times. The CDR3 coding sequence is TGTGCCAGCAGCCCATCGCGGGGCGGATCTTACGAGCAGTACTTC. Residues: CASSPSRGGSYEQYF. J is TRBJ2-7 and V is TRBV7-8; the D gene is possibly TRBD2 (6 bases). The germline V and J ends were trimmed by 5 bases and 4 bases, with 18 bases remaining between them. This CDR3 has 15 residues. Germline CDR1 and CDR2: SGHVS and FQNEAQ. Supplemented by reference TRBV7-8 and TRBJ2-7, the full variable domain reads GAGVSQSPRYKVAKRGQDVALRCDPISGHVSLFWYQQALGQGPEFLTYFQNEAQLDKSGLPSDRFFAERPEGSVSTLKIQRTQQEDSAVYLCASSPSRGGSYEQYFGPGTRLTVT.

The V call is TRBV19, the J call TRBJ1-1; D perhaps matches TRBD1 (6 bases). V lost 7 bases and J lost 5, with 17 bases in between. CDR1 LNHDA and CDR2 SQIVND come from the germline V gene (reference sequence). The CDR3 is 14 amino acids. The CDR3 DNA reads as TGTGCCAGTAAACGGGGGCGAGGTGTAACTGAAGCTTTCTTT. It codes for CASKRGRGVTEAFF.

The chain is built from TRBV28 and TRBJ1-5; 7 bases are a match to TRBD1. This CDR3 spans 17 amino acids. Trimming took 1 base from V and 1 from J; bases not matched to a gene: 7. The germline V gene has CDR1 MDHEN and CDR2 SYDVKM. CDR3 nucleotides: TGTGCCAGCAGTTTATCGGCAGGGGGTGTGAGCAATCAGCCCCAGCATTTT. Amino acids: CASSLSAGGVSNQPQHF. Filled out from reference TRBV28 and TRBJ1-5, the complete variable domain reads DVKVTQSSRYLVKRTGEKVFLECVQDMDHENMFWYRQDPGLGLRLIYFSYDVKMKEKGDIPEGYSVSREKKERFSLILESASTNQTSMYLCASSLSAGGVSNQPQHFGDGTRLSIL.

V is TRBV5-1 and J is TRBJ2-3; D is unresolved. The CDR3 runs to 16 residues. Trimming removed 4 bases at V and 8 bases at J, with 23 bases between. CDR1 SGHRS and CDR2 YFSETQ come from the germline V gene. CDR3 residues: CASSQDNFLKSGTQYF. CDR3 coding DNA: TGCGCCAGCAGCCAAGACAACTTTCTCAAGTCGGGTACGCAGTATTTT.

Within the sample, this clonotype is medium-sized. This chain joins TRBV20-1 and TRBJ2-3; 11 bases are a match to TRBD2. CDR3 size: 14 residues. Germline loops: CDR1 DFQATT, CDR2 SNEGSKA (reference sequence). After removal of 2 bases from V and 4 bases from J, the junction contained 2 bases not matched to a gene. CDR3 sequence reads: CSARNSGGADTQYF. In DNA form, the CDR3 reads TGCAGTGCTAGAAATAGCGGGGGGGCAGATACGCAGTATTTT.

This clonotype was recorded a few times. CDR3 region: CASSSLKERAYTYEQYF. As DNA, the CDR3 is TGTGCCAGCAGTTCGCTAAAAGAGAGGGCATATACCTACGAGCAGTACTTC. The V and J genes are TRBV28 and TRBJ2-7, with D possibly being TRBD2 (5 bases). CDR1 and CDR2 (germline): MDHEN, SYDVKM. This CDR3 comprises 17 residues. Trimming left V 4 bases short and J 2 bases short, with 21 bases between.

This clonotype has only a few counts. The chain links TRBV28 to TRBJ2-7; D is possibly TRBD1 or TRBD2 (5 bases each). This CDR3 spans 15 amino acids. Germline V gene lookup returns CDR1 MDHEN and CDR2 SYDVKM. Trimming took off 5 bases at V and 6 bases at J, with 20 bases between the two ends. Here the CDR3 reads CASSRRDGASFEQYF. Written as DNA, the CDR3 is TGTGCCAGCAGTCGACGGGACGGAGCCAGTTTCGAGCAGTACTTC.

This clonotype was found a few times. Since no conserved phenylalanine or tryptophan closes the CDR3, a read error is the likely cause. CDR3 loop: CSASSTDLQETQYY. The CDR3 nucleotides are TGCAGTGCTAGTAGCACGGACCTCCAAGAGACCCAGTACTAC. This sequence joins TRBV20-1 and TRBJ2-5, with D uncertain. Per the germline V gene, CDR1 is DFQATT and CDR2 is SNEGSKA (reference sequence). The CDR3 is 14 residues long. V lost 3 bases and J 1 base, leaving 12 bases between the germline ends.

This clonotype has just a few counts. The J gene is TRBJ1-2, the V gene TRBV10-1, with TRBD1 identical over 9 bases. CDR3 size: 14 residues. The germline V gene encodes CDR1 WNHNN and CDR2 SYGVQD (reference sequence). The ends lost 5 bases at V and 4 bases at J; junction bases unmatched: 5. The CDR3 is CASSNGQGPYGYTF. The CDR3 DNA is TGCGCCAGCAGTAATGGACAGGGGCCCTATGGCTACACCTTC.

This clonotype was picked up a small number of times. The V call is TRBV28, the J call TRBJ1-2; D might be TRBD1 (6 bases). The V end lost 4 bases, the J end lost 0 bases, and 12 bases lay between the germline ends. The CDR3 is 15 amino acids. CDR1 MDHEN and CDR2 SYDVKM come from the germline V gene. The CDR3 nucleotides read TGTGCCAGCAGTTCTCTCACAGGGACTAACTATGGCTACACCTTC. Its translation is CASSSLTGTNYGYTF.

The rearrangement joins TRBV6-1 to TRBJ2-1; 9 positions agree with TRBD2. Germline CDR1 and CDR2: MNHNS and SASEGT. CDR3 length equals 17 residues. V shed 5 bases, J shed 9 bases, and the junction held 17 bases outside the gene matches. The CDR3 reads CASSPLGVGSGRFEQFF. Written as DNA, the CDR3 is TGTGCCAGCAGTCCCCTGGGGGTTGGTAGCGGGAGATTTGAGCAGTTCTTC.

The V gene is TRBV19, the J gene TRBJ2-3; 9 nucleotides line up with TRBD1. CDR3 length: 18 amino acids. J was trimmed by 3 bases and V by 5 bases; bases with no gene match: 15. Germline V lookup: CDR1 LNHDA, CDR2 SQIVND (reference sequence). The CDR3 nucleotides read TGTGCCAGTAGTTCATACCCTGCCACAGGGGGCGCGACAGATACGCAGTATTTT. Translated, it gives CASSSYPATGGATDTQYF.

V is TRBV4-3 and J is TRBJ2-6, with D possibly matching TRBD2 (5 bases). This CDR3 comprises 17 residues. Trimming removed 4 bases from V and 0 bases from J, with 13 bases in between. The germline gives CDR1 LGHNA, CDR2 YSLEER. The CDR3 bases are TGCGCCAGCAGCCCCAGGCTGGGGAGCTCTGGGGCCAACGTCCTGACTTTC. This encodes CASSPRLGSSGANVLTF.